Listed here are 8 T cell receptor beta chains from one sample, sequenced in a study of blood T cell repertoires in COVID-19. The data were produced by immunoSEQ multiplex PCR, yet TCRdb's version contains in-frame clones alone and is incomplete. The top ten clones hold around 8% of a sample with some 500,000 clones, 85% to 90% of them seen once. The sample was peripheral blood. The receptors here all came from a woman aged 45 to 65 with COVID-19, enrolled during active disease.

With regard to this clone: The sample has other DNA sequences that encode this CDR3 too. The chain couples TRBV12-3 or TRBV12-4 to TRBJ1-2, with D unresolved. The CDR3 covers 12 residues. The V end lost 6 bases, the J end lost 4 bases, and 9 bases lay between the germline ends. CDR3 region: CASSPGGYGYTF. CDR3 in DNA: TGTGCCAGCAGCCCTGGAGGCTATGGCTACACCTTC.

For the CDR3, the DNA is TGTGCCAGCAGCTCCGGGACAGGGGGCTACAATGAGCAGTTCTTC. Protein product: CASSSGTGGYNEQFF. The rearrangement links TRBV11-2 to TRBJ2-1; TRBD1 aligns across 11 bases. Looked up from germline, CDR1 is SGHAT and CDR2 is FQNNGV. The CDR3 runs 15 residues. V shed 4 bases, J shed 3 bases, and the junction held 2 bases outside the gene matches.

The V and J genes are TRBV13 and TRBJ1-3, with D perhaps matching TRBD1 (5 bases). Germline assignment: CDR1 PRHDT and CDR2 FYEKMQ (reference sequence). The CDR3 runs to 15 residues. V was cut by 1 base and J by 1 base, with 8 bases left in between. This chain's CDR3 is CASSLESGSGNTIYF. The CDR3 region has the DNA TGTGCCAGCAGCTTAGAGTCAGGGTCTGGAAACACCATATATTTT.

This sequence joins TRBV5-1 and TRBJ2-1; 8 positions agree with TRBD2. The CDR3 runs 15 residues. Germline V CDR1 and CDR2: SGHRS, YFSETQ. After removal of 2 bases from V and 4 bases from J, the junction contained 5 bases not matched to a gene. The CDR3 loop is CASSLGGTRYNEQFF. The CDR3 bases are TGCGCCAGCAGCTTAGGAGGGACTAGATACAATGAGCAGTTCTTC.

The gene calls are TRBV19 and TRBJ2-2, with 12 bases fitting TRBD2. This CDR3 is built from 17 residues. Trimming at V came to 7 bases and at J to 6 bases, leaving 12 bases not matched to a gene. Germline V lookup: CDR1 LNHDA, CDR2 SQIVND (reference sequence). CDR3 sequence reads: CASNPGLAGHKAGELFF. CDR3 bases: TGTGCCAGTAATCCGGGACTAGCGGGTCACAAGGCCGGGGAGCTGTTTTTT.

The genes are TRBV19 and TRBJ1-5; 7 bases fit TRBD1. CDR1 and CDR2 (germline): LNHDA, SQIVND (reference sequence). This CDR3 is 16 amino acids long. After removal of 0 bases from V and 3 bases from J, the junction contained 5 bases not matched to a gene. CDR3 residues: CASSIEVGQDNQPQHF. In DNA, the CDR3 is TGTGCCAGTAGTATAGAAGTCGGACAGGACAATCAGCCCCAGCATTTT.

The V and J genes are TRBV10-2 and TRBJ2-1; tentative D call: TRBD2 (7 bases). V was cut by 0 bases and J by 8 bases, with 11 bases left in between. The CDR3 loop spans 14 amino acids. CDR1 WSHSY and CDR2 SAAADI come from the germline V gene. CDR3 sequence reads: CASSESRGGDEQFF. Here the CDR3 DNA reads TGCGCCAGCAGTGAGTCGAGGGGGGGTGATGAGCAGTTCTTC.

This chain connects TRBV6-5 to TRBJ1-2; 7 bases are a match to TRBD1. Trimming cost V 8 bases and J 4 bases; bases outside gene matches: 4. There are 12 residues in the CDR3. The germline V gene has CDR1 MNHEY and CDR2 SVGAGI. The CDR3 sequence: CASARTGYGYTF. The CDR3 region has the DNA TGTGCCAGCGCTCGGACAGGCTATGGCTACACCTTC.